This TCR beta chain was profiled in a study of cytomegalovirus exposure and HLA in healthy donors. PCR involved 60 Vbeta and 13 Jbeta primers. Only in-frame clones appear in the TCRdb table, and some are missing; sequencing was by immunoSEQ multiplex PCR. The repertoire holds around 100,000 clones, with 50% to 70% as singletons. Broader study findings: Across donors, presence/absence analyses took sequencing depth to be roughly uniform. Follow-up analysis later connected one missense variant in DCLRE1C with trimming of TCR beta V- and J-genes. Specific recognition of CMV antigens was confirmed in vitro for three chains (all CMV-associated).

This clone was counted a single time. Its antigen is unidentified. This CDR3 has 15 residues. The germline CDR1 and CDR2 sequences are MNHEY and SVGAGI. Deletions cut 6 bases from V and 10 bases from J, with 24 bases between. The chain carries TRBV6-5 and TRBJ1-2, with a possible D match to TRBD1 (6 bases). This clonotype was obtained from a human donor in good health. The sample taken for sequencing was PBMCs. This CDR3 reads CASRPRGRGALPYTF. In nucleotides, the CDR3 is TGTGCCAGCAGGCCCCGGGGTCGGGGGGCTCTACCCTACACCTTC.